What follows describes a single TCR beta chain. This sample is drawn from a study of blood T cell repertoires in COVID-19. About the research overall: Acute-phase and convalescent COVID-19 samples originated in the United States, Italy and Spain. PBMCs, B-cell-depleted T cells, or T cells were the source of the cDNA or gDNA that made up the material.

Seattle participants joined during active infection and were tracked over time. V lost 6 bases to trimming and J lost 4 bases; unmatched junction nucleotides: 11. This CDR3 comprises 17 residues. Per the germline V gene, CDR1 is MDHEN and CDR2 is SYDVKM. Study processing details: The authors estimated nucleated cell counts from reference gene primer amplification. Produced via immunoSEQ multiplex PCR; TCRdb's table is partial and in-frame only. V and J calls and clone size are those listed in that table; D and trimming were worked out from the DNA. This sample yields roughly 200,000 clones, of which around 80% are seen a single time; about 7% belongs to the top ten.

The sequencing sample was made of peripheral blood. The V call is TRBV28, the J call TRBJ1-6; 8 bases align to TRBD1. The receptor was derived from a woman aged 40-49 years with COVID-19, enrolled during active disease. CDR3 in amino acids: CASREQGEWGYNSPLHF. CDR3 DNA: TGTGCCAGCAGAGAACAGGGGGAATGGGGGTATAATTCACCCCTCCACTTT.